One and the same sample provided the 18 T cell receptor beta chains below, sequenced in a study of beta chain features in type 1 diabetes. The isolated RNA, all of it, was reverse transcribed, so expressed TCRB transcripts were what got sequenced. TCRdb's copy holds only in-frame clones and misses some; the assay was immunoSEQ multiplex PCR. Counted here are fewer than 350,000 clones, about 8.5% occurring once; the ten biggest clones make up 0.9% to 1.2%. Material: central memory CD4+ T cells from blood. These receptor sequences come from a woman younger than 35 in good health.

The V call is TRBV7-9, the J call TRBJ2-2; D could derive from TRBD1 or TRBD2 (6 bases each). The CDR3 loop spans 15 amino acids. V was pared by 8 bases and J by 2 bases, with 15 bases between. Germline lookup yields CDR1 SEHNR and CDR2 FQNEAQ (reference sequence). The CDR3: CASRQTGANTGELFF. The CDR3 DNA reads as TGTGCCAGCCGTCAAACGGGGGCAAACACCGGGGAGCTGTTTTTT.

The genes are TRBV11-3 and TRBJ2-1; weak D call: TRBD2 (5 bases). Trimming took off 4 bases at V and 4 bases at J, with 14 bases between the two ends. CDR3 size: 15 residues. CDR1 SGHNT and CDR2 YENEEA come from the germline V gene. CDR3 protein: CASSSSAANYNEQFF. CDR3 bases: TGTGCCAGCAGCTCCTCAGCGGCTAATTACAATGAGCAGTTCTTC.

The chain is built from TRBV7-2 and TRBJ2-3; 10 bases map to TRBD2. There are 16 residues in the CDR3. Germline-derived CDR1 and CDR2 are SGHTA and FQGNSA. V lost 2 bases to trimming and J lost 2 bases; unmatched junction nucleotides: 4. CDR3 bases: TGTGCCAGCAGCTTATTGGGACTAGCGTCCACAGATACGCAGTATTTT. Residues: CASSLLGLASTDTQYF.

The chain couples TRBV16 to TRBJ1-2; weak D call: TRBD1 (6 bases). The CDR3 is 13 amino acids. Germline V gene data show CDR1 as KGHSY and CDR2 as FQNENV. V gave up 3 bases and J gave up 10 bases, with 15 bases separating them. The CDR3 sequence is CASSQIQGVVYTF. The CDR3 nucleotides read TGTGCCAGCAGCCAGATACAGGGCGTTGTCTACACCTTC.

The rearrangement links TRBV5-1 to TRBJ2-3, with no clear D. CDR1 is SGHRS and CDR2 is YFSETQ in the germline V gene. This CDR3 region has 13 residues. Trimming took off 5 bases at V and 0 bases at J, with 7 bases between the two ends. The CDR3 reads CASRIHSTDTQYF. The CDR3 coding sequence is TGCGCCAGCAGAATACATAGCACAGATACGCAGTATTTT.

The chain recombines TRBV7-2 with TRBJ2-1; perhaps D is TRBD1 or TRBD2 (6 bases each). This CDR3 comprises 13 residues. V was clipped by 3 bases and J by 9 bases, with 12 bases between them. CDR1 is SGHTA and CDR2 is FQGNSA in the germline V gene. CDR3 amino acids: CASSFGGHTEQFF. As DNA, the CDR3 is TGTGCCAGCAGCTTCGGGGGCCATACTGAGCAGTTCTTC.

A few counts support this clone. V gene TRBV7-3 combines with J gene TRBJ2-7; D is undetermined. CDR3 length: 14 residues. Germline V gene data show CDR1 as SGHTA and CDR2 as FQGTGA. The V and J ends lost 5 bases and 3 bases respectively, with 14 bases between them. CDR3 residues: CASSLTHTNYEQYF. In nucleotides, the CDR3 is TGTGCCAGCAGCCTTACCCACACCAACTACGAGCAGTACTTC.

The chain carries TRBV4-3 and TRBJ1-2; D remains unclear. The V gene's germline CDR1 is LGHNA and CDR2 YSLEER. V dropped 4 bases and J dropped 2 bases, with 14 bases sitting between them. The CDR3 covers 15 residues. The CDR3 is CASSLKSGSNYGYTF. The CDR3 DNA reads TGCGCCAGCAGCCTTAAATCCGGCAGCAACTATGGCTACACCTTC.

This clone was seen a few times. This chain connects TRBV4-3 to TRBJ2-3, with unresolved D. Germline CDR1 reads LGHNA; CDR2 reads YSLEER. Trimming took off 0 bases at V and 4 bases at J, with 11 bases between the two ends. The CDR3 consists of 15 residues. For the CDR3, the DNA is TGCGCCAGCAGCCAAGATGGGCTACCACCAGATACGCAGTATTTT. Amino acid sequence: CASSQDGLPPDTQYF.

Concerning this clone itself: In the same sample, other DNA sequences code for this CDR3. The rearrangement links TRBV5-1 to TRBJ1-4; D remains unclear. V shed 3 bases and J shed 0 bases, with 6 bases lying between them. Germline CDR1 SGHRS, CDR2 YFSETQ. The CDR3 has 14 amino acids. The DNA of the CDR3 is TGCGCCAGCAGCTCCGACTCAACTAATGAAAAACTGTTTTTT. It yields the protein CASSSDSTNEKLFF.

The table lists this clone with many counts. This CDR3 is also generated by other DNA sequences in the sample. The chain employs TRBV4-3 and TRBJ2-3; D is unclear. The germline gives CDR1 LGHNA, CDR2 YSLEER. The CDR3 has 14 residues. Deletions cut 1 base from V and 1 base from J, with 6 bases between. The CDR3 sequence is CASSQVGGTDTQYF. CDR3 sequence (DNA): TGCGCCAGCAGCCAAGTCGGCGGCACAGATACGCAGTATTTT.

This sequence joins TRBV27 and TRBJ1-2, with 10 bases fitting TRBD1. The ends lost 6 bases at V and 6 bases at J; junction bases unmatched: 10. This CDR3 is 15 amino acids long. Germline V lookup: CDR1 MNHEY, CDR2 SMNVEV (reference sequence). The CDR3 bases are TGTGCCAGCAGGGCGACGGGACAGGGGTACCATGGCTACACCTTC. Protein sequence: CASRATGQGYHGYTF.

This clone was seen more than once but under ten times. The gene calls are TRBV7-9 and TRBJ1-1; no reliable D call. CDR1 is SEHNR and CDR2 is FQNEAQ in the germline V gene (reference sequence). Trimming stripped 4 bases from V and 5 bases from J, with 5 bases between. The CDR3 covers 11 residues. CDR3 protein: CASSWVTEAFF. CDR3 nucleotide sequence: TGTGCCAGCAGCTGGGTTACTGAAGCTTTCTTT.

This clone turned up a few times. Just one base apart from a much larger clone, this may be a read error. The chain is built from TRBV7-8 and TRBJ1-1; D gene uncertain. Germline CDR1 is SGHVS and CDR2 is FQNEAQ. The length of the CDR3 is 12 residues. V gave up 2 bases and J gave up 3 bases, with 4 bases separating them. The CDR3 loop is CASSLMDTEAFF. Written as DNA, the CDR3 is TGTGCCAGCAGCTTAATGGACACTGAAGCTTTCTTT.

The chain has TRBV28 and TRBJ1-5, with no clear D. This CDR3 spans 15 amino acids. Germline V gene lookup returns CDR1 MDHEN and CDR2 SYDVKM. V lost 5 bases and J lost 0, with 11 bases in between. The CDR3 is CASSAGVGSNQPQHF. In DNA form, the CDR3 reads TGTGCCAGCAGTGCTGGGGTGGGTAGCAATCAGCCCCAGCATTTT.

The sample holds a few counts of this clone. This chain connects TRBV6-1 to TRBJ1-1; D gene uncertain. Germline V gene lookup returns CDR1 MNHNS and CDR2 SASEGT. The germline V and J ends were trimmed by 4 bases and 5 bases, with 14 bases remaining between them. This CDR3 region has 14 residues. DNA of the CDR3: TGTGCCAGCAGTGCGGACCCGAGGTGGACTGAAGCTTTCTTT. It specifies CASSADPRWTEAFF.

As regards this clone: The sample has other DNA sequences that encode this CDR3 too. This rearrangement joins TRBV7-2 to TRBJ1-5, with D unclear. The germline V and J ends were trimmed by 1 base and 2 bases, with 9 bases remaining between them. Germline values: CDR1 SGHTA, CDR2 FQGNSA. The CDR3 consists of 15 residues. CDR3 DNA: TGTGCCAGCAGCTTAGTAGACTCTGGCAATCAGCCCCAGCATTTT. Amino acids: CASSLVDSGNQPQHF.

The rearrangement uses TRBV30 and TRBJ1-2; the D is unclear. The germline V gene encodes CDR1 GTSNPN and CDR2 SVGIG (reference sequence). V shed 8 bases and J shed 4 bases, with 17 bases lying between them. The CDR3 is 13 residues long. CDR3 in amino acids: CAKTSDGIYGYTF. Written as DNA, the CDR3 is TGTGCCAAGACGTCGGACGGGATCTATGGCTACACCTTC.